The 14 T cell receptor beta chains given below trace back to one sample, sequenced in a study of cytomegalovirus exposure and HLA in healthy donors. With 60 Vbeta and 13 Jbeta primers, the PCR was carried out. Profiling relied on immunoSEQ multiplex PCR, and the TCRdb table lists in-frame clones only, not all of them. The sample has around 160,000 clones; roughly 74% are singletons. Material for sequencing was PBMCs. These receptors all come from a woman aged 40 to 50 in good health and CMV-seropositive.

The chain combines TRBV28 with TRBJ2-1; 10 nucleotides match TRBD2. The CDR3 loop spans 15 amino acids. Trimming took 3 bases from V and 8 from J; bases not matched to a gene: 7. Germline CDR1 and CDR2: MDHEN and SYDVKM. The CDR3 coding sequence is TGTGCCAGCAGTTTGAGCGGGAGGGCCCTTTATGAGCAGTTCTTC. Translating it yields CASSLSGRALYEQFF.

The genes are TRBV5-1 and TRBJ2-5; 7 nucleotides match TRBD1. The DNA end is more similar to TRBJ2-7, so the J call may be wrong. In germline, CDR1 is SGHRS, CDR2 YFSETQ. The length of the CDR3 is 16 residues. CDR3 sequence reads: CASSLTDRSYSYEQYF. The DNA for the CDR3 is TGCGCCAGCAGCTTGACGGACAGGTCCTACTCCTACGAGCAGTACTTC.

This chain connects TRBV18 to TRBJ1-3; tentatively, D is TRBD1 (5 bases). The germline V gene has CDR1 KGHSH and CDR2 LQKENI. The CDR3 covers 15 residues. Deletions cut 3 bases from V and 0 bases from J, with 9 bases between. The DNA for the CDR3 is TGTGCCAGCTCACCGGCCGGGGGCTCTGGAAACACCATATATTTT. Its protein is CASSPAGGSGNTIYF.

The chain couples TRBV5-6 to TRBJ2-7; 7 bases align to TRBD1. The CDR3 runs to 15 residues. Germline-derived CDR1 and CDR2 are SGHDT and YYEEEE. V lost 2 bases and J lost 3; bases outside the gene matches: 8. CDR3 protein: CASSFGTVPLYEQYF. The CDR3 DNA sequence: TGTGCCAGCAGCTTCGGGACAGTACCCCTCTACGAGCAGTACTTC.

The chain has TRBV19 and TRBJ1-3, with a tentative D call TRBD1 (6 bases). V was pared by 8 bases and J by 0 bases, with 11 bases between. The CDR3 is 14 amino acids. The germline gives CDR1 LNHDA, CDR2 SQIVND (reference sequence). CDR3 coding DNA: TGTGCCAGTTCTGGACAGCTCTCTGGAAACACCATATATTTT. Translation: CASSGQLSGNTIYF. Full variable domain (rest looked up from reference TRBV19 and TRBJ1-3): DGGITQSPKYLFRKEGQNVTLSCEQNLNHDAMYWYRQDPGQGLRLIYYSQIVNDFQKGDIAEGYSVSREKKESFPLTVTSAQKNPTAFYLCASSGQLSGNTIYFGEGSWLTVV.

The chain joins TRBV27 to TRBJ1-1; 7 nucleotides match TRBD1. Looked up from germline, CDR1 is MNHEY and CDR2 is SMNVEV (reference sequence). This CDR3 is built from 16 residues. Trimming cost V 5 bases and J 5 bases; bases outside gene matches: 14. The CDR3 loop reads CASSRYTAGGWTEAFF. CDR3 DNA sequence: TGTGCCAGCAGTCGCTATACCGCAGGGGGGTGGACTGAAGCTTTCTTT.

The V gene is TRBV9, the J gene TRBJ2-7, with D maybe TRBD2 (6 bases). Trimming left V 7 bases short and J 1 base short, with 9 bases between. Germline assignment: CDR1 SGDLS and CDR2 YYNGEE. The CDR3 has 12 residues. CDR3: CASGRGSYEQYF. CDR3 in DNA: TGTGCCAGCGGGCGGGGATCCTACGAGCAGTACTTC.

The chain uses TRBV10-3 and TRBJ1-5; 11 bases align to TRBD1. The junction had 9 bases not matched to a gene; V was cut back by 3 bases and J by 2 bases. This CDR3 region has 18 residues. Germline V lookup: CDR1 ENHRY, CDR2 SYGVKD. The CDR3 protein is CAISETDRGPGGNQPQHF. For the CDR3, the DNA is TGTGCCATCAGTGAAACGGACAGGGGGCCTGGGGGCAATCAGCCCCAGCATTTT.

A few counts support this clone. The chain combines TRBV10-1 with TRBJ1-1, with D hard to call. Per the germline V gene, CDR1 is WNHNN and CDR2 is SYGVQD (reference sequence). V was cut by 6 bases and J by 0 bases, with 8 bases left in between. The CDR3 totals 13 residues. CDR3 loop: CASRRNLNTEAFF. The CDR3, as DNA: TGCGCCAGCAGGCGTAACTTGAACACTGAAGCTTTCTTT.

The CDR3 nucleotides read TGTGCCAGCAGTCGGGAGGGGGCAACTAATGAAAAACTGTTTTTT. Translated, it gives CASSREGATNEKLFF. The chain uses TRBV7-9 and TRBJ1-4, with TRBD1 as a possible D gene (6 bases). The germline gives CDR1 SEHNR, CDR2 FQNEAQ (reference sequence). CDR3 length: 15 amino acids. Trimming left V 6 bases short and J 0 bases short, with 11 bases between.

The gene calls are TRBV19 and TRBJ1-2, with no clear D. CDR3 length equals 15 residues. Germline loops: CDR1 LNHDA, CDR2 SQIVND (reference sequence). Deletions cut 5 bases from V and 1 base from J, with 14 bases between. The CDR3 DNA is TGTGCCAGTAGTGTTGCGCTACTCCTTAACTATGGCTACACCTTC. Translated, it gives CASSVALLLNYGYTF.

This clone was picked up a small number of times. This chain connects TRBV7-2 to TRBJ2-2, with D possibly matching TRBD2 (5 bases). The CDR3 has 15 residues. Trimming pared 1 base from V and 4 bases from J, leaving 10 bases between. Germline V lookup: CDR1 SGHTA, CDR2 FQGNSA. CDR3 coding DNA: TGTGCCAGCAGCTTAGTGGTGGCGGGCACCGGGGAGCTGTTTTTT. It translates to CASSLVVAGTGELFF.

This rearrangement joins TRBV6-6 to TRBJ1-4; D ambiguous. This CDR3 spans 13 amino acids. CDR1 is MNHNY and CDR2 is SVGAGI in the germline V gene (reference sequence). V lost 11 bases and J lost 5, with 15 bases in between. CDR3 sequence reads: CAALGRRNEKLFF. DNA for the CDR3: TGTGCCGCCCTCGGAAGGAGAAATGAAAAACTGTTTTTT.

This chain links TRBV6-1 with TRBJ1-3; D not resolved. V gave up 6 bases and J gave up 0 bases, with 9 bases separating them. CDR1 is MNHNS and CDR2 is SASEGT in the germline V gene. The CDR3 totals 14 residues. CDR3 bases: TGTGCCAGCAGAGAGGGATTCTCTGGAAACACCATATATTTT. Amino acids: CASREGFSGNTIYF.